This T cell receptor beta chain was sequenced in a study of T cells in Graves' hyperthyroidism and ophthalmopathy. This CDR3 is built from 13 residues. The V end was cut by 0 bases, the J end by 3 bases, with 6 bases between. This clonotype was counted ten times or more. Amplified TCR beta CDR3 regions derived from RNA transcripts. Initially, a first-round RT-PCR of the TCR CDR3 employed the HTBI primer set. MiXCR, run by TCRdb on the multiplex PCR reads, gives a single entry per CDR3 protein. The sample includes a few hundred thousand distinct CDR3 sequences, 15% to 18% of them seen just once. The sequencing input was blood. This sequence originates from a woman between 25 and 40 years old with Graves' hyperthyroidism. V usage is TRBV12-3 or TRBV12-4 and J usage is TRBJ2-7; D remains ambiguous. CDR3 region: CASSLARIYEQYF. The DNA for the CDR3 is TGTGCCAGCAGTTTAGCCAGGATCTACGAGCAGTACTTC.